These 5 T cell receptor beta chains came from one sample sequenced in a study of blood T cell repertoires in COVID-19. TCRdb's table, derived via immunoSEQ multiplex PCR, lists solely in-frame clones and lacks some. This sample carries 130,000 to 150,000 clones, roughly 76% of them seen once, and the ten largest clones take roughly 8.8%. Sequenced sample: peripheral blood. Every receptor here comes from a human donor with acute or convalescent COVID-19. The donor label of this sample is uncertain.

This sequence joins TRBV24-1 and TRBJ2-3; TRBD1 might be the D (6 bases). This CDR3 is built from 17 residues. V was pared by 0 bases and J by 4 bases, with 16 bases between. CDR1 and CDR2 from the germline V gene are KGHDR and SFDVKD. The CDR3 loop is CATSDLRDGDKSDTQYF. The DNA for the CDR3 is TGTGCCACCAGTGATTTGCGGGACGGGGACAAATCAGATACGCAGTATTTT.

The V call is TRBV14, the J call TRBJ1-2; D is possibly TRBD1 (6 bases). The length of the CDR3 is 15 residues. V shed 4 bases and J shed 6 bases, with 18 bases lying between them. Germline V gene sequence: CDR1 SGHDN, CDR2 FVKESK. The CDR3 sequence is CASSPCWGRCDGYTF. CDR3 sequence (DNA): TGTGCCAGCAGCCCCTGCTGGGGGCGGTGTGATGGCTACACCTTC.

The chain couples TRBV5-1 to TRBJ1-1, with D uncertain. Germline loops: CDR1 SGHRS, CDR2 YFSETQ. V was cut by 0 bases and J by 6 bases, with 12 bases left in between. This CDR3 has 14 residues. The CDR3 sequence: CASSLDAGTAEAFF. As DNA, the CDR3 is TGCGCCAGCAGCTTGGACGCGGGCACGGCTGAAGCTTTCTTT.

The rearrangement links TRBV11-2 to TRBJ2-2; 11 bases agree with TRBD2. Looked up from germline, CDR1 is SGHAT and CDR2 is FQNNGV. The CDR3 loop spans 17 amino acids. V gave up 4 bases and J gave up 2 bases; unmatched junction bases: 6. The CDR3 spells CASSSLGLAGNTGELFF. DNA of the CDR3: TGTGCCAGCAGCTCCCTCGGACTAGCGGGTAACACCGGGGAGCTGTTTTTT.

This clone has more than one count but fewer than ten. The CDR3 region has the DNA TGTGCCACCAGTGATTTCAGGGAAAGCGAAAAACTGTTTTTT. Protein product: CATSDFRESEKLFF. The chain carries TRBV24-1 and TRBJ1-4; TRBD1 might be the D (5 bases). V shed 1 base and J shed 8 bases, with 10 bases lying between them. The CDR3 covers 14 residues. CDR1 is KGHDR and CDR2 is SFDVKD in the germline V gene.